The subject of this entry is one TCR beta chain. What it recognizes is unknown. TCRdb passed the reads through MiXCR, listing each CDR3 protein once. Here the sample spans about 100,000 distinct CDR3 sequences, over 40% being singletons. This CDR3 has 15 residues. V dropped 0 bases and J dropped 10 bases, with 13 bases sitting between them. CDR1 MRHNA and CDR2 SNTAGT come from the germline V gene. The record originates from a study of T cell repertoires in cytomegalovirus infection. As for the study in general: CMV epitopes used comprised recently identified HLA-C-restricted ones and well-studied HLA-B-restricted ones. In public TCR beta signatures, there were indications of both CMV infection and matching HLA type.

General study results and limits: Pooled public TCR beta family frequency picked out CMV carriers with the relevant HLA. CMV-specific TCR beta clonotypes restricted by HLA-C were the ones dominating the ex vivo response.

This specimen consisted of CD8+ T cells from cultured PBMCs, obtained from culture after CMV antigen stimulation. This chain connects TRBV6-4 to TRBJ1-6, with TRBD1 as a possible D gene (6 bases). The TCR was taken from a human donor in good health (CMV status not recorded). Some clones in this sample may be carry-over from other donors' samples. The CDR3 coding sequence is TGTGCCAGCAGTGACTCATGGGAAAGGGGGTCACCCCTCCACTTT. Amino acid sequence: CASSDSWERGSPLHF.